A single sample is the source of the 20 T cell receptor beta chains below, sequenced in a study of T cells in tuberculosis. Specified time point: new active TB diagnosis, blood taken before or within 7 days of starting treatment. TCRdb keeps only in-frame clones here, not all; method: immunoSEQ multiplex PCR. Seen here are more than 20,000 clones, under 85% observed once, and the top ten hold more than 13%. The source material was PBMCs, sampled at tuberculosis diagnosis. The receptor set was obtained from an adult with tuberculosis.

For this clone: One end of the junction is discordant with germline, which a read error may explain. The chain couples TRBV30 to TRBJ2-1; D is possibly TRBD2 (5 bases). The CDR3 has 13 residues. Germline V gene data show CDR1 as GTSNPN and CDR2 as SVGIG (reference sequence). In DNA form, the CDR3 reads TGTGCCCGGAGTGTATCGAAGCGGAATGAGCAGTTCTTC. It translates to CARSVSKRNEQFF.

J is TRBJ2-3 and V is TRBV4-3; D gene unclear. The V and J ends lost 4 bases and 1 base respectively, with 6 bases between them. The CDR3 spans 13 residues. From germline, CDR1 is LGHNA and CDR2 YSLEER. The DNA of the CDR3 is TGCGCCAGCAGCCCCCCAGGCACAGATACGCAGTATTTT. It specifies CASSPPGTDTQYF.

This chain joins TRBV6-5 and TRBJ1-1; a possible D gene is TRBD1 (6 bases). The CDR3 is 11 amino acids. CDR1 and CDR2 from the germline V gene are MNHEY and SVGAGI. V was cut by 7 bases and J by 11 bases, with 14 bases left in between. The CDR3 here is CASIYEGGAFF. The DNA of the CDR3 is TGTGCCAGCATCTACGAGGGGGGGGCTTTCTTT.

V is TRBV7-9 and J is TRBJ2-7; possible D gene TRBD2, 6 bases. This CDR3 has 16 residues. Germline V lookup: CDR1 SEHNR, CDR2 FQNEAQ (reference sequence). The germline V and J ends were trimmed by 5 bases and 3 bases, with 20 bases remaining between them. The CDR3 loop is CASSHLWGVKVYEQYF. CDR3 coding DNA: TGTGCCAGCAGCCATTTGTGGGGGGTAAAGGTCTACGAGCAGTACTTC.

This clone was counted between two and nine times. V is TRBV29-1 and J is TRBJ2-5; 8 positions agree with TRBD1. This CDR3 contains 17 residues. V shed 7 bases, J shed 0 bases, and the junction held 16 bases outside the gene matches. Germline CDR1 SQVTM, CDR2 ANQGSEA. The chain's CDR3 is CSADGDRGSLYQETQYF. The CDR3 DNA is TGCAGCGCGGATGGTGACAGGGGTTCCCTGTACCAAGAGACCCAGTACTTC.

The CDR3 here is CASSPPGVANYGYTF. The CDR3 DNA is TGTGCCAGCAGCCCGCCGGGGGTCGCTAACTATGGCTACACCTTC. V is TRBV11-2 and J is TRBJ1-2; the D gene is possibly TRBD1 (5 bases). This CDR3 comprises 15 residues. With 5 bases removed from V and 0 bases from J, the gap between germline ends came to 13 bases. Germline V gene data show CDR1 as SGHAT and CDR2 as FQNNGV.

The chain has TRBV28 and TRBJ2-5; possibly TRBD1 for D (6 bases). The CDR3 extends over 15 amino acids. Germline assignment: CDR1 MDHEN and CDR2 SYDVKM. Between the trimmed V and J ends, which lost 6 bases and 4 bases, there was a span of 18 bases. The CDR3 nucleotides read TGTGCCAGCAGAACCCGGACTCAACAGGGAGAGACCCAGTACTTC. Encoded protein: CASRTRTQQGETQYF. Full variable domain (outside the CDR3, taken from reference TRBV28 and TRBJ2-5): DVKVTQSSRYLVKRTGEKVFLECVQDMDHENMFWYRQDPGLGLRLIYFSYDVKMKEKGDIPEGYSVSREKKERFSLILESASTNQTSMYLCASRTRTQQGETQYFGPGTRLLVL.

This clone was recorded only once. The CDR3 loop reads CASSLFSDTQYF. CDR3 nucleotides: TGTGCCAGCAGCCTCTTCTCAGATACGCAGTATTTT. This chain links TRBV7-2 with TRBJ2-3; D uncertain. The V end lost 5 bases, the J end lost 4 bases, and 7 bases lay between the germline ends. Looked up from germline, CDR1 is SGHTA and CDR2 is FQGNSA. The CDR3 has 12 amino acids.

The chain recombines TRBV30 with TRBJ1-2; a possible D gene is TRBD1 (5 bases). Trimming took 6 bases from V and 5 from J, leaving 13 bases between them. This CDR3 spans 12 amino acids. CDR1 and CDR2 (germline): GTSNPN, SVGIG (reference sequence). The CDR3 protein is CACKIGAYGYTF. Here the CDR3 DNA reads TGTGCCTGTAAAATAGGGGCGTATGGCTACACCTTC.

The rearrangement joins TRBV5-1 to TRBJ2-2, with D possibly being TRBD2 (5 bases). V gave up 5 bases and J gave up 0 bases, with 8 bases separating them. The CDR3 contains 14 residues. The germline CDR1 and CDR2 sequences are SGHRS and YFSETQ. The CDR3 DNA reads as TGCGCCAGCAGTGAGGGTCCGAACACCGGGGAGCTGTTTTTT. Translation: CASSEGPNTGELFF.

The V call is TRBV6-5, the J call TRBJ2-7; 7 nucleotides line up with TRBD2. The junction had 6 bases not matched to a gene; V was cut back by 2 bases and J by 2 bases. The germline CDR1 and CDR2 sequences are MNHEY and SVGAGI. The CDR3 spans 15 residues. In DNA form, the CDR3 reads TGTGCCAGCAGTTACAGAGCGGGGAGCGCCTACGAGCAGTACTTC. It codes for CASSYRAGSAYEQYF.

V usage is TRBV5-1 and J usage is TRBJ2-3; a possible D gene is TRBD2 (5 bases). The CDR3 totals 16 residues. In germline, CDR1 is SGHRS, CDR2 YFSETQ. Trimming stripped 0 bases from V and 0 bases from J, with 11 bases between. DNA of the CDR3: TGCGCCAGCAGCTTGGCTGCGGGTACTAGCACAGATACGCAGTATTTT. Amino acid sequence: CASSLAAGTSTDTQYF.

The chain has TRBV6-1 and TRBJ2-3, with a tentative D call TRBD2 (6 bases). V lost 5 bases, J lost 0 bases, and 9 bases lay in between. There are 14 residues in the CDR3. The germline CDR1 and CDR2 sequences are MNHNS and SASEGT. Written as DNA, the CDR3 is TGTGCCAGCAGTATAGCGGCCAGCACAGATACGCAGTATTTT. It yields the protein CASSIAASTDTQYF.

The chain links TRBV19 to TRBJ2-2; a weak D match, TRBD2 (6 bases). Trimming removed 3 bases from V and 5 bases from J, with 19 bases in between. CDR3 length: 17 residues. Germline CDR1 is LNHDA and CDR2 is SQIVND (reference sequence). The CDR3: CASSMGGGRRGTGELFF. In DNA, the CDR3 is TGTGCCAGTAGTATGGGAGGTGGGCGCCGCGGGACCGGGGAGCTGTTTTTT.

The V call is TRBV7-2, the J call TRBJ2-7, with TRBD2 matching 9 bases. This CDR3 spans 16 amino acids. The germline V gene encodes CDR1 SGHTA and CDR2 FQGNSA. V trimming: 3 bases; J trimming: 0 bases; junction bases outside the gene matches: 6. CDR3 protein: CASSLLAGLSSYEQYF. CDR3 DNA sequence: TGTGCCAGCAGCTTGCTAGCGGGGCTAAGCTCCTACGAGCAGTACTTC.

This chain joins TRBV5-1 and TRBJ2-2, with 11 bases that match TRBD2. The CDR3 spans 18 residues. In germline, CDR1 is SGHRS, CDR2 YFSETQ. V lost 0 bases to trimming and J lost 1 base; unmatched junction nucleotides: 5. The CDR3 DNA reads TGCGCCAGCAGCTTGGGACTAGCGGGGACAGGGAACACCGGGGAGCTGTTTTTT. Residues: CASSLGLAGTGNTGELFF.

The J gene is TRBJ2-2, the V gene TRBV7-9, with D perhaps TRBD1 (5 bases). CDR3 length: 15 residues. Trimming stripped 3 bases from V and 0 bases from J, with 8 bases between. Germline-derived CDR1 and CDR2 are SEHNR and FQNEAQ (reference sequence). This CDR3 reads CASSFQGPNTGELFF. The CDR3 nucleotides read TGTGCCAGCAGCTTTCAGGGCCCGAACACCGGGGAGCTGTTTTTT. Looking up the rest from reference TRBV7-9 and TRBJ2-2 gives the full variable domain: DTGVSQNPRHKITKRGQNVTFRCDPISEHNRLYWYRQTLGQGPEFLTYFQNEAQLEKSRLLSDRFSAERPKGSFSTLEIQRTEQGDSAMYLCASSFQGPNTGELFFGEGSRLTVL.

The chain joins TRBV28 to TRBJ1-2, with 7 positions matching TRBD1. This CDR3 is built from 13 residues. Trimming removed 10 bases from V and 5 bases from J; junction bases left unmatched: 10. The germline gives CDR1 MDHEN, CDR2 SYDVKM. The CDR3 DNA follows: TGTGCCACCAAGGGACAGATACCTTATGGCTACACCTTC. This sequence encodes CATKGQIPYGYTF.

This chain uses TRBV5-4 with TRBJ2-1, with TRBD2 matching over 12 bases. V shed 4 bases and J 2 bases; nucleotides not matched to a gene: 4. CDR3 length equals 16 residues. CDR1 is SGHNT, CDR2 YYREEE, per germline (reference sequence). CDR3 coding DNA: TGTGCCAGCAGCGCGGGACTAGCGGGCGCCTACAATGAGCAGTTCTTC. This gives the protein CASSAGLAGAYNEQFF.

The chain has TRBV6-5 and TRBJ2-1; 7 bases agree with TRBD2. The germline V gene has CDR1 MNHEY and CDR2 SVGAGI. Germline trimming cut 9 bases from V and 0 bases from J; bases unmatched to any gene: 2. The CDR3 spans 13 residues. This CDR3 is CASGGSSYNEQFF. CDR3 nucleotide sequence: TGTGCCAGTGGCGGGAGCTCCTACAATGAGCAGTTCTTC.